This section outlines one TCR beta chain sequence together with its context. This specimen belongs to a study of T-cell memory formation after mild COVID-19. Study overall: TCR clusters were largely donor specific.

TCR alpha and TCR beta cDNA libraries carrying sample barcodes and UMIs came from 5'RACE with constant-segment primers. TCRdb reanalysed the 5' RACE reads using MiXCR and keeps one entry per CDR3 protein. The sample contains some 190,000 distinct CDR3 sequences, 16% of which appear only once. The CDR3 totals 15 residues. The V gene's germline CDR1 is MNHEY and CDR2 SMNVEV (reference sequence). V was pared by 6 bases and J by 7 bases, with 19 bases between. The sequenced material came from PBMCs or a T cell subset sorted from them (not recorded which). This TCR derives from an adult woman who had mild COVID-19 (a few samples of this study predate the infection). Cell type and time point are not known. V gene TRBV27 combines with J gene TRBJ2-4; D not certain. This CDR3 reads CASRSGRQLTNIQYF. The CDR3 nucleotides read TGTGCCAGCAGATCAGGACGGCAATTGACGAACATTCAGTACTTC.